Presented here are 31 T cell receptor beta chains from one specimen sequenced in a study of T-cell reconstitution after alpha-beta-depleted transplantation in children. During its preparation, the TCRbeta library received unique molecular identifiers. One entry per CDR3 protein, called by TCRdb with MiXCR from the PCR reads. The sample consists of about 370,000 distinct CDR3 sequences, approximately 20% of them appearing once. The starting material was PBMCs from the stem cell graft donor, obtained from the stem cell graft. These receptors originate from a human donor who donated a stem cell graft to a child with acute myeloid leukemia.

In this sample, this clonotype turned up many times. V is TRBV20-1 and J is TRBJ2-7; 7 bases are a match to TRBD1. The CDR3 has 14 residues. Germline V gives CDR1 DFQATT, CDR2 SNEGSKA (reference sequence). The ends lost 4 bases at V and 3 bases at J; junction bases unmatched: 9. CDR3 residues: CSAKRSGQVYEQYF. DNA for the CDR3: TGCAGTGCTAAGAGGTCAGGACAGGTCTACGAGCAGTACTTC.

There are a few counts of this clonotype. The chain carries TRBV5-1 and TRBJ2-1; 8 bases align to TRBD2. Germline CDR1 SGHRS, CDR2 YFSETQ. The ends lost 2 bases at V and 6 bases at J; junction bases unmatched: 7. The CDR3 consists of 15 residues. The CDR3 sequence is CASSFRASGFNEQFF. CDR3 sequence (DNA): TGCGCCAGCAGCTTTCGGGCTAGCGGGTTCAATGAGCAGTTCTTC. Using reference TRBV5-1 and TRBJ2-1 for the parts outside the CDR3, the full variable domain is KAGVTQTPRYLIKTRGQQVTLSCSPISGHRSVSWYQQTPGQGLQFLFEYFSETQRNKGNFPGRFSGRQFSNSRSEMNVSTLELGDSALYLCASSFRASGFNEQFFGPGTRLTVL.

A few counts support this clonotype. This chain uses TRBV29-1 with TRBJ1-2, with D maybe TRBD1 (5 bases). The CDR3 runs to 14 residues. The ends were cut back, 1 base at V and 2 bases at J, with 11 bases in the middle. CDR1 SQVTM and CDR2 ANQGSEA come from the germline V gene. The CDR3 reads CSVEVRDVNYGYTF. DNA of the CDR3: TGCAGCGTTGAAGTCAGGGATGTAAACTATGGCTACACCTTC.

The genes are TRBV12-3 or TRBV12-4 and TRBJ1-4, with 8 bases fitting TRBD1. After removal of 4 bases from V and 13 bases from J, the junction contained 5 bases not matched to a gene. The CDR3 loop spans 12 amino acids. Here the CDR3 reads CASSYGQGALFF. In DNA form, the CDR3 reads TGTGCCAGCAGTTACGGACAGGGAGCACTGTTTTTT.

This clonotype was seen just once. The junction shows a germline mismatch at one end, possibly a read error. The J gene is TRBJ2-7, the V gene TRBV20-1; 8 bases match TRBD1. This CDR3 comprises 16 residues. Germline loops: CDR1 DFQATT, CDR2 SNEGSKA (reference sequence). CDR3 nucleotide sequence: TGCTGTGCTAGGGGGGTGTTGACAGGGGCTCCCGGGGAGCAGTACTTC. This gives the protein CCARGVLTGAPGEQYF.

This chain joins TRBV5-1 and TRBJ1-1; 10 nucleotides line up with TRBD1. Unmatched junction bases numbered 3, after V lost 0 bases and J lost 4 bases. This CDR3 comprises 15 residues. Germline V gene lookup returns CDR1 SGHRS and CDR2 YFSETQ. The CDR3 sequence: CASSLVGTGATEAFF. The CDR3 DNA reads as TGCGCCAGCAGCTTGGTGGGGACAGGGGCCACTGAAGCTTTCTTT.

This clonotype showed up just a few times. The chain recombines TRBV12-3 or TRBV12-4 with TRBJ2-4; D is possibly TRBD2 (5 bases). The CDR3 has 15 amino acids. Trimming removed 3 bases at V and 0 bases at J, with 9 bases between. The CDR3: CASSFDGVAKNIQYF. The CDR3 region has the DNA TGTGCCAGCAGTTTCGACGGGGTAGCCAAAAACATTCAGTACTTC.

The chain recombines TRBV5-1 with TRBJ2-3; D unresolved. There are 14 residues in the CDR3. Deletions cut 4 bases from V and 2 bases from J, with 11 bases between. Germline V lookup: CDR1 SGHRS, CDR2 YFSETQ. CDR3 sequence reads: CASSAQLDTDTQYF. Written as DNA, the CDR3 is TGCGCCAGCAGCGCGCAGCTAGACACAGATACGCAGTATTTT. The entire variable domain, with the rest obtained from reference TRBV5-1 and TRBJ2-3, is as follows: KAGVTQTPRYLIKTRGQQVTLSCSPISGHRSVSWYQQTPGQGLQFLFEYFSETQRNKGNFPGRFSGRQFSNSRSEMNVSTLELGDSALYLCASSAQLDTDTQYFGPGTRLTVL.

This clonotype was detected a few times. The rearrangement joins TRBV7-6 to TRBJ2-7; 9 nucleotides match TRBD1. CDR3 length equals 15 residues. Germline CDR1 is SGHVS and CDR2 is FNYEAQ. V lost 1 base and J lost 2; bases outside the gene matches: 3. This chain's CDR3 is CASSLGTGDTYEQYF. The CDR3 DNA follows: TGTGCCAGCAGCTTAGGGACAGGGGACACCTACGAGCAGTACTTC. Together with reference TRBV7-6 and TRBJ2-7, the CDR3 gives the full variable domain: GAGVSQSPRYKVTKRGQDVALRCDPISGHVSLYWYRQALGQGPEFLTYFNYEAQQDKSGLPNDRFSAERPEGSISTLTIQRTEQRDSAMYRCASSLGTGDTYEQYFGPGTRLTVT.

This clonotype was picked up a small number of times. This rearrangement joins TRBV29-1 to TRBJ1-2; unclear D gene. Between the trimmed V and J ends, which lost 6 bases and 8 bases, there was a span of 10 bases. Per the germline V gene, CDR1 is SQVTM and CDR2 is ANQGSEA. The CDR3 runs 10 residues. In nucleotides, the CDR3 is TGCAGCGTCAAGGATCGCGGCTACACCTTC. Encoded protein: CSVKDRGYTF.

This clonotype appeared many times. This chain joins TRBV7-3 and TRBJ2-1; D ambiguous. The germline V gene has CDR1 SGHTA and CDR2 FQGTGA. Between the trimmed V and J ends, which lost 5 bases and 4 bases, there was a span of 9 bases. The length of the CDR3 is 13 residues. The CDR3 region is CASSPESYNEQFF. The CDR3, as DNA: TGTGCCAGCAGCCCCGAATCGTACAATGAGCAGTTCTTC. The full variable domain, completed using reference TRBV7-3 and TRBJ2-1, is GAGVSQTPSNKVTEKGKYVELRCDPISGHTALYWYRQSLGQGPEFLIYFQGTGAADDSGLPNDRFFAVRPEGSVSTLKIQRTERGDSAVYLCASSPESYNEQFFGPGTRLTVL.

The rearrangement links TRBV4-3 to TRBJ2-5, with D possibly TRBD2 on 6 matching bases. V was clipped by 0 bases and J by 2 bases, with 16 bases between them. CDR3 size: 17 residues. Germline loops: CDR1 LGHNA, CDR2 YSLEER. The CDR3 is CASSQDNRGGGQETQYF. Here the CDR3 DNA reads TGCGCCAGCAGCCAAGATAATAGGGGAGGAGGACAAGAGACCCAGTACTTC.

This clonotype was found many times. The J gene is TRBJ2-1, the V gene TRBV20-1; TRBD2 matches at 14 bases. Germline V gene lookup returns CDR1 DFQATT and CDR2 SNEGSKA (reference sequence). This CDR3 region has 16 residues. The junction had 11 bases not matched to a gene; V was cut back by 6 bases and J by 7 bases. In nucleotides, the CDR3 is TGCAGTGCCGATCGACTAGCGGGAGGGCCTGGGAATGAGCAGTTCTTC. Translation: CSADRLAGGPGNEQFF.

The rearrangement links TRBV11-2 to TRBJ2-2; 13 bases match TRBD2. CDR3 length: 19 residues. V trimming: 5 bases; J trimming: 0 bases; junction bases outside the gene matches: 9. Germline values: CDR1 SGHAT, CDR2 FQNNGV. CDR3 DNA: TGTGCCAGCAGCCGTACAAGAGGACTAGCGGGAGCGAACACCGGGGAGCTGTTTTTT. It translates to CASSRTRGLAGANTGELFF.

The genes are TRBV12-3 or TRBV12-4 and TRBJ2-5; 7 bases are shared with TRBD2. Germline trimming cut 3 bases from V and 3 bases from J; bases unmatched to any gene: 4. This CDR3 contains 14 residues. CDR3 region: CASSFRAGEETQYF. The CDR3 region has the DNA TGTGCCAGCAGTTTCCGGGCGGGGGAAGAGACCCAGTACTTC.

The chain has TRBV19 and TRBJ2-7; TRBD1 matches at 9 bases. CDR3 length: 13 residues. The germline gives CDR1 LNHDA, CDR2 SQIVND (reference sequence). V lost 3 bases to trimming and J lost 6 bases; unmatched junction nucleotides: 3. The CDR3 nucleotides read TGTGCCAGTAGTATTCAGGGACAGGGCGAGCAGTACTTC. This codes for CASSIQGQGEQYF.

Comment on this clonotype: An end of the junction does not agree with germline; a read error may underlie this. The chain recombines TRBV7-3 with TRBJ1-5; unclear D gene. Germline CDR1 and CDR2: SGHTA and FQGTGA. The CDR3 loop spans 13 amino acids. For the CDR3, the DNA is TGTGCCAGCAGCTCGGGTAGCCATCAGCCCCAGCATTTT. This codes for CASSSGSHQPQHF.

The gene calls are TRBV7-2 and TRBJ2-5, with D perhaps matching TRBD1 (6 bases). The CDR3 totals 15 residues. V gave up 2 bases and J gave up 2 bases, with 12 bases separating them. Germline CDR1 SGHTA, CDR2 FQGNSA. The CDR3 DNA sequence: TGTGCCAGCAGCTTATCGGAGGACAGACAAGAGACCCAGTACTTC. This translates into CASSLSEDRQETQYF.

The chain is built from TRBV6-6 and TRBJ2-7, with D possibly TRBD1 on 5 matching bases. Trimming took 2 bases from V and 6 from J, leaving 8 bases between them. The CDR3 extends over 12 amino acids. Germline V gene sequence: CDR1 MNHNY, CDR2 SVGAGI (reference sequence). The CDR3 bases are TGTGCCAGCAGTTACAGGGGAATCGAGCAGTACTTC. Translating it yields CASSYRGIEQYF.

This clonotype was counted ten times or more. V and J are TRBV9 and TRBJ2-1, with 9 bases aligning to TRBD2. V was clipped by 2 bases and J by 5 bases; unmatched bases: 8. Germline V gene sequence: CDR1 SGDLS, CDR2 YYNGEE. The CDR3 length is 16 residues. In DNA form, the CDR3 reads TGTGCCAGCAGCGTCCGAGGGCTAGCGGGAAACAATGAGCAGTTCTTC. It is translated as CASSVRGLAGNNEQFF.

This clonotype was observed a handful of times. The rearrangement joins TRBV5-1 to TRBJ2-1, with TRBD1 matching 8 bases. CDR1 is SGHRS, CDR2 YFSETQ, per germline. V lost 0 bases and J lost 3; bases outside the gene matches: 5. The CDR3 sequence is 16 residues long. The CDR3 bases are TGCGCCAGCAGCTTGGGACGGGACAGGCTCTACAATGAGCAGTTCTTC. It yields the protein CASSLGRDRLYNEQFF.

This clonotype turned up a few times. The chain links TRBV28 to TRBJ2-7; D unclear. The CDR3 sequence is 15 residues long. Deletions cut 4 bases from V and 2 bases from J, with 15 bases between. Germline lookup yields CDR1 MDHEN and CDR2 SYDVKM. This CDR3 reads CASSSTANPTYEQYF. The CDR3 nucleotides are TGTGCCAGCAGTTCTACAGCCAATCCCACCTACGAGCAGTACTTC.

The V gene is TRBV4-2, the J gene TRBJ2-7; 8 bases are a match to TRBD2. The CDR3 length is 17 residues. The germline V gene encodes CDR1 LGHNA and CDR2 YNFKEQ. Trimming took 1 base from V and 6 from J; bases not matched to a gene: 14. The CDR3 protein is CASSQVVGLAGSGEQYF. Written as DNA, the CDR3 is TGTGCCAGCAGCCAAGTCGTCGGGCTAGCGGGTAGTGGCGAGCAGTACTTC.

This clonotype was seen many times. This rearrangement joins TRBV7-2 to TRBJ2-7, with 7 bases aligning to TRBD1. The germline V gene has CDR1 SGHTA and CDR2 FQGNSA. Trimming cost V 5 bases and J 3 bases; bases outside gene matches: 4. CDR3 length equals 13 residues. CDR3 bases: TGTGCCAGCAGCAAAGGGGGCAGCTACGAGCAGTACTTC. Translating gives CASSKGGSYEQYF.

Worth noting for this clonotype: A much bigger clone sits one base away, suggesting this may be a read error. DNA for the CDR3: TGTGCCAGCAGGCCCAATAGCGGGATCGGAACCGGGGAGCTGTTTTTT. This encodes CASRPNSGIGTGELFF. The chain links TRBV11-1 to TRBJ2-2; 8 nucleotides agree with TRBD2. Germline V lookup: CDR1 SGHAT, CDR2 FQDESV (reference sequence). Trimming cost V 6 bases and J 5 bases; bases outside gene matches: 11. This CDR3 region has 16 residues.

This clonotype was found a few times. V and J are TRBV12-3 or TRBV12-4 and TRBJ2-7, with D possibly being TRBD2 (5 bases). The CDR3 sequence is 14 residues long. Trimming left V 7 bases short and J 4 bases short, with 17 bases between. This CDR3 is CASTGPRGGYEQYF. The CDR3 nucleotides read TGTGCCAGCACCGGACCGCGCGGAGGTTACGAGCAGTACTTC.

This clonotype was counted at least ten times. The chain joins TRBV20-1 to TRBJ1-1; no definite D call. The CDR3 consists of 12 residues. The germline gives CDR1 DFQATT, CDR2 SNEGSKA (reference sequence). Trimming pared 4 bases from V and 6 bases from J, leaving 12 bases between. CDR3 sequence (DNA): TGCAGTGCTACGCGGCGCGGCGCTGAAGCTTTCTTT. Its translation is CSATRRGAEAFF.

The chain uses TRBV2 and TRBJ1-5; no definite D call. This CDR3 is built from 15 residues. V was cut by 4 bases and J by 1 base, with 11 bases left in between. Germline V gene lookup returns CDR1 SNHLY and CDR2 FYNNEI. The CDR3 DNA reads TGTGCCAGCAGTGTGGTATTTAAGAGCAATCAGCCCCAGCATTTT. Encoded protein: CASSVVFKSNQPQHF.

This clonotype was detected a few times. The genes are TRBV4-2 and TRBJ2-1; 9 bases line up with TRBD1. V was clipped by 0 bases and J by 5 bases; unmatched bases: 5. The germline CDR1 and CDR2 sequences are LGHNA and YNFKEQ. The length of the CDR3 is 16 residues. The CDR3 coding sequence is TGTGCCAGCAGCCAAGAGGGACAGGGATGGGACAATGAGCAGTTCTTC. Translation gives CASSQEGQGWDNEQFF.

The chain links TRBV12-3 or TRBV12-4 to TRBJ2-7, with D possibly TRBD1 on 6 matching bases. V was cut by 8 bases and J by 3 bases, with 14 bases left in between. This CDR3 has 13 amino acids. Here the CDR3 reads CASGSQGIYEQYF. Written as DNA, the CDR3 is TGTGCCAGCGGTTCCCAGGGGATCTACGAGCAGTACTTC.

This clonotype was seen a handful of times. The gene calls are TRBV3-1 and TRBJ2-3; D perhaps matches TRBD2 (6 bases). CDR3 length: 16 residues. Between the trimmed V and J ends, which lost 0 bases and 9 bases, there was a span of 19 bases. Germline V gives CDR1 LGHDT, CDR2 YNNKEL (reference sequence). The CDR3 reads CASSQDSASGLRTQYF. CDR3 bases: TGTGCCAGCAGCCAAGATTCGGCCTCGGGACTTCGGACGCAGTATTTT.